The following is a T cell receptor beta chain sequence with its context. Its target is unknown. V trimming: 5 bases; J trimming: 0 bases; junction bases outside the gene matches: 5. CDR1 and CDR2 from the germline V gene are MNHNY and SVGAGI (reference sequence). This CDR3 has 15 amino acids. This entry is derived from a study of OX40 agonist ivuxolimab in advanced cancers. Background on the study: Patients enrolled in dose escalation were diagnosed with hepatocellular carcinoma, melanoma, renal cell or head and neck cancer.

Profiled with immunoSEQ multiplex PCR; TCRdb holds only in-frame clones, not every one. The sample carries approximately 67,000 clones, more than 75% recorded once. Study observations and caveats: At 0.1 to 3.0 mg/kg, clonal expansion of CD4+ and CD8+ blood T cells had occurred by week 6.

The specimen comprised CD4+ or CD8+ T cells sorted from blood, sampled in a trial of the OX40 agonist ivuxolimab. The chain couples TRBV6-6 to TRBJ1-2, with 8 bases matching TRBD1. This receptor was taken from an adult with an advanced solid tumor such as melanoma, head and neck, liver or kidney cancer. The CDR3 coding sequence is TGTGCCAGCAGTCGGGACAGGATAACTAACTATGGCTACACCTTC. Translated: CASSRDRITNYGYTF.